This TCR beta chain was recovered during a study of blood T cell repertoires in COVID-19. About the research overall: There were acute and convalescent COVID-19 samples, and they came from the United States, Italy and Spain. PBMCs, B-cell-depleted T cells, or T cells were the source of the cDNA or gDNA that made up the material.

As handled by the study authors: Nucleated cell counts were estimated from reference gene primer amplification. Method: immunoSEQ multiplex PCR; TCRdb's copy keeps in-frame clones and lacks some. The DNA was the basis for D and trimming; V, J and clone size are from that table. Counted here are around 170,000 clones, 83% occurring once; the ten biggest clones make up approximately 6.2%. Germline assignment: CDR1 LNHNV and CDR2 YYDKDF (reference sequence). The CDR3 spans 16 residues. Losses at the gene ends were 7 bases for V and 3 bases for J; bases not matched to a gene: 12. The chain combines TRBV15 with TRBJ2-7, with 10 positions matching TRBD2. The sequencing sample was made of peripheral blood. This TCR derives from a woman between 40 and 55 years old with acute or convalescent COVID-19. The CDR3 sequence: CATKQDWTSGYYEQYF. The CDR3 DNA sequence: TGTGCCACCAAACAAGACTGGACTAGCGGATACTACGAGCAGTACTTC.